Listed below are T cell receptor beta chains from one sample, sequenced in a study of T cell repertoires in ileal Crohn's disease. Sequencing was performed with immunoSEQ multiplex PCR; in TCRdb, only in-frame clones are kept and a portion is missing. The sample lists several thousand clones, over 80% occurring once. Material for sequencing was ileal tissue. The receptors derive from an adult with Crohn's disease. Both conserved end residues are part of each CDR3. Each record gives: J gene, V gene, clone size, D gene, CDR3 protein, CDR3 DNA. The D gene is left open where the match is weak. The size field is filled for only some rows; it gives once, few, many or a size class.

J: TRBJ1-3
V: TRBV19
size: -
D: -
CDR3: CASSLRQRISGNTIYF
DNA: TGTGCCAGTAGTCTCCGACAGAGGATCTCTGGAAACACCATATATTTT

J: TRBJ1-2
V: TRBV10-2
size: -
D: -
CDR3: CASSESRVNYGYTF
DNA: TGCGCCAGCAGTGAGTCCAGGGTCAATTATGGCTACACCTTC

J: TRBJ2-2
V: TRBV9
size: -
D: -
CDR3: CASSVNANTGELFF
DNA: TGTGCCAGCAGCGTAAATGCGAACACCGGGGAGCTGTTTTTT

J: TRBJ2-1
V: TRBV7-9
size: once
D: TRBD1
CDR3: CASRDPGQGYNEQFF
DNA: TGTGCCAGCAGGGACCCGGGACAGGGGTACAATGAGCAGTTCTTC

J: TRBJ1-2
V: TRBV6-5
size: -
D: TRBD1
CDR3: CASARTGGGYTF
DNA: TGTGCCAGCGCCAGGACAGGGGGTGGCTACACCTTC

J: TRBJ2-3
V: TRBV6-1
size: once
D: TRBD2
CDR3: CASRPGLAGADTQYF
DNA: TGTGCCAGCAGGCCGGGACTAGCGGGGGCAGATACGCAGTATTTT

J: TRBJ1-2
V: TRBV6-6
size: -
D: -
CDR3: CASSYLDGLNGYTF
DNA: TGTGCCAGCAGTTACCTGGACGGATTAAATGGCTACACCTTC

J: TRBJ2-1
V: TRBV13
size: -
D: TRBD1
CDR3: CASSPPQGNEQFF
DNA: TGTGCCAGCAGCCCGCCACAGGGGAATGAGCAGTTCTTC

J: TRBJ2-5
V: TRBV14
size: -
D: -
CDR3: CASSQNRAGRLDTQYF
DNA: TGTGCTAGCAGCCAGAATCGGGCGGGGCGGCTTGATACCCAGTACTTC

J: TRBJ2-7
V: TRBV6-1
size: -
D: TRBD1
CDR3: CASGDRGLREQYF
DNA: TGTGCCAGCGGAGACAGGGGGCTGAGGGAGCAGTACTTC

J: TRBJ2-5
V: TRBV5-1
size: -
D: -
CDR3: CASSVDRQETQYF
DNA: TGCGCCAGCAGCGTGGACAGACAAGAGACCCAGTACTTC